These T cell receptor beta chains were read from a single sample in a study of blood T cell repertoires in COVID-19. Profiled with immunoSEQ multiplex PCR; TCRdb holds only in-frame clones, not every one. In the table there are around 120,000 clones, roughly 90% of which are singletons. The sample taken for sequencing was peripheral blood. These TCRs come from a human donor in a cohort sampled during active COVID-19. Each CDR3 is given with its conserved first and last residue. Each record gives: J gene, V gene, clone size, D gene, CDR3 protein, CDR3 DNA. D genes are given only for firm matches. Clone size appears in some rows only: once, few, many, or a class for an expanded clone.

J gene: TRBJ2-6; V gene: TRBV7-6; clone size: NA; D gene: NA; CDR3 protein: CASSSQPRGSSGEANVLTF; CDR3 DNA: TGTGCCAGCAGCTCCCAACCTAGGGGTTCCTCTGGGGAGGCCAACGTCCTGACTTTC
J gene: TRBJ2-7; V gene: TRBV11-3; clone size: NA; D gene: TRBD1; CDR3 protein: CASSSGQGAGYEQYF; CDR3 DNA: TGTGCCAGCAGCTCCGGACAGGGGGCGGGATACGAGCAGTACTTC
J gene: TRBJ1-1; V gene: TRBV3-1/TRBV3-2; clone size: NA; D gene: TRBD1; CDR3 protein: CASSQGQGTTTTEAFF; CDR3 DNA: TGTGCCAGCAGCCAAGGACAGGGCACAACAACCACTGAAGCTTTCTTT
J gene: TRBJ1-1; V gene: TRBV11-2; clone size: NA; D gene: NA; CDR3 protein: CASSFLTGGNTEAFF; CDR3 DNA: TGTGCCAGCAGCTTCTTAACGGGGGGAAATACTGAAGCTTTCTTT
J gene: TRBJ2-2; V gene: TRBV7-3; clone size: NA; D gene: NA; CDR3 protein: CASSFDLAGELFF; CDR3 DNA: TGTGCCAGCAGCTTCGACTTAGCCGGGGAGCTGTTTTTT
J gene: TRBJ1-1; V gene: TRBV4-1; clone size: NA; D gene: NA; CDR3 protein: CASSQDTGYATEAFF; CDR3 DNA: TGCGCCAGCAGCCAAGATACAGGGTATGCCACTGAAGCTTTCTTT
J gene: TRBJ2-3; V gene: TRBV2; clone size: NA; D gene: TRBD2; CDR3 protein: CASSDGLAGATDTQYF; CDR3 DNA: TGTGCCAGCAGTGACGGGCTAGCGGGGGCCACAGATACGCAGTATTTT
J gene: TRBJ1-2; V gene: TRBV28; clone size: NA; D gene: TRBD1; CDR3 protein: CASSIPGQYYGYTF; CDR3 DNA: TGTGCCAGCAGTATACCGGGACAGTACTATGGCTACACCTTC
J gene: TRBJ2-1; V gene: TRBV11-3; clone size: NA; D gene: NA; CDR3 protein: CASSLARSAGNEQFF; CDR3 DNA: TGTGCCAGCAGCTTAGCTCGGTCAGCAGGGAATGAGCAGTTCTTC
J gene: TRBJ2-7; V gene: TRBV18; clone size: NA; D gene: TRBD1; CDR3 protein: CASSPPPGQEYEQYF; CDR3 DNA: TGTGCCAGCTCACCACCGCCCGGACAGGAATACGAGCAGTACTTC
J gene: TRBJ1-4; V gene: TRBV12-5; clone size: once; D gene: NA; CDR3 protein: CASGPRGSSNEKLFF; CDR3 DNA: TGTGCTAGTGGTCCCCGAGGCAGCTCTAATGAAAAACTGTTTTTT
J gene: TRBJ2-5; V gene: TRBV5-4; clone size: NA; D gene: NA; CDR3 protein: CASKLGAEETQYF; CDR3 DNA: TGTGCCAGCAAACTGGGGGCCGAAGAGACCCAGTACTTC
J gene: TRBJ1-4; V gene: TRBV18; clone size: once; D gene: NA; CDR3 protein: CASSPQTGKGEKLFF; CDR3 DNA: TGTGCCAGCTCACCCCAAACAGGGAAGGGTGAAAAACTGTTTTTT
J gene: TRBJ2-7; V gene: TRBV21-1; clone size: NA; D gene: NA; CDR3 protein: CASSTDAGGKDEQYF; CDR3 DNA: TGTGCCAGCAGCACAGACGCAGGGGGTAAGGACGAGCAGTACTTC
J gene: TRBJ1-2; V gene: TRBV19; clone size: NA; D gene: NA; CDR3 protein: CASSEDGGYGYTF; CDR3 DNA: TGTGCCAGTAGTGAGGACGGGGGTTATGGCTACACCTTC
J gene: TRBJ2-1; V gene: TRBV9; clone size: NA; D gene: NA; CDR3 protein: CASSVGADSNYNEQFF; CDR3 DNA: TGTGCCAGCAGCGTAGGGGCGGACTCGAACTACAATGAGCAGTTCTTC
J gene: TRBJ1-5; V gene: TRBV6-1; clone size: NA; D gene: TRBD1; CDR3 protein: CASSEDRGPIQPQHF; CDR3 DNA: TGTGCCAGCAGTGAAGACAGGGGGCCTATTCAGCCCCAGCATTTT
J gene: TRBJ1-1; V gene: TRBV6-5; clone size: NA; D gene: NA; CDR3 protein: CASRPTVNTEAFF; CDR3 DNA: TGTGCCAGCAGACCGACAGTGAACACTGAAGCTTTCTTT
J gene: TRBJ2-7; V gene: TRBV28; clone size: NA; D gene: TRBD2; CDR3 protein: CASSGAGLAYEQYF; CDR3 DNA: TGTGCCAGCAGTGGCGCAGGACTAGCCTACGAGCAGTACTTC
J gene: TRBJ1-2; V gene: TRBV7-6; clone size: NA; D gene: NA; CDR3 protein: CASSLPGRRGYTF; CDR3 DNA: TGTGCCAGCAGCTTGCCAGGGCGTCGTGGCTACACCTTC
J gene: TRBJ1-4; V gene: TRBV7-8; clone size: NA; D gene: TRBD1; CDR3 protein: CASRNGQGEDEKLFF; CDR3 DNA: TGTGCCAGCAGAAACGGACAGGGGGAAGATGAAAAACTGTTTTTT
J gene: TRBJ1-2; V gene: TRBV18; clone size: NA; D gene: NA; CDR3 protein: CASSPAAVDYGYTF; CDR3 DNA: TGTGCCAGCTCACCGGCGGCCGTCGACTATGGCTACACCTTC
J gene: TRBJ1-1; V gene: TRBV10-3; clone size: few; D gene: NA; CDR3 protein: CAIRSTGQNTEAFF; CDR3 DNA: TGTGCCATCAGATCCACGGGACAGAACACTGAAGCTTTCTTT
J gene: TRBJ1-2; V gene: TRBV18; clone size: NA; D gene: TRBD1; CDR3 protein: CASSLNGQGAKGHGYTF; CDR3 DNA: TGTGCCAGCTCACTAAATGGACAGGGGGCGAAGGGTCATGGCTACACCTTC
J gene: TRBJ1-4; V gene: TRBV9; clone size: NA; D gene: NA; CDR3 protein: CASSVEGVGEKLFF; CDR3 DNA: TGTGCCAGCAGCGTAGAGGGAGTCGGCGAAAAACTGTTTTTT
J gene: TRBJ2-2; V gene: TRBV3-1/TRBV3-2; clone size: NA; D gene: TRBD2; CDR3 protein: CASSQRFPFPSGGAPGELFF; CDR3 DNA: TGTGCCAGCAGCCAAAGATTCCCCTTCCCCAGCGGGGGGGCTCCCGGGGAGCTGTTTTTT
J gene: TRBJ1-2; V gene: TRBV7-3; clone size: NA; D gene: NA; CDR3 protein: CASSPGGGGSYGYTF; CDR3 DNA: TGTGCCAGCAGCCCCGGCGGGGGGGGAAGCTATGGCTACACCTTC
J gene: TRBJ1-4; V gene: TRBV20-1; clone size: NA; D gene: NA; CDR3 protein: CSGQNNEKLFF; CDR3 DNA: TGCAGTGGACAGAATAATGAAAAACTGTTTTTT
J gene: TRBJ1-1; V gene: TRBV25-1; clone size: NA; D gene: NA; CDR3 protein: CASSDSPRAAEAFF; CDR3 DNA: TGTGCCAGCAGTGACTCACCCAGGGCCGCTGAAGCTTTCTTT
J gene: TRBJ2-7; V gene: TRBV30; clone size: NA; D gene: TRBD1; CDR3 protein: CACPKGSGGFWSYEQYF; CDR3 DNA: TGTGCCTGCCCTAAGGGTTCAGGGGGCTTTTGGTCCTACGAGCAGTACTTC
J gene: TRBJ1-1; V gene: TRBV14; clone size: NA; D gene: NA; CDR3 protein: CASSPQGGEAFF; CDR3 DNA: TGTGCCAGCAGCCCTCAAGGGGGTGAAGCTTTCTTT
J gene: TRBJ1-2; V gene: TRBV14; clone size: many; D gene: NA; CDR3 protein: CASSQANRESYGYTF; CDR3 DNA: TGTGCCAGCAGCCAAGCAAACAGGGAAAGCTATGGCTACACCTTC
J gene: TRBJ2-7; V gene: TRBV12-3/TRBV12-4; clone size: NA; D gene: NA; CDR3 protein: CASSPAYEQYF; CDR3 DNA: TGTGCCAGCAGTCCCGCCTACGAGCAGTACTTC